One and the same sample provided the 20 T cell receptor beta chains below, sequenced in a study of shared clonotypes between healthy human individuals (TCRdb year 2020). The protocol used for the library was the immunoSEQ multiplex PCR assay. TCRdb retrieved this table from immuneACCESS and kept in-frame rearrangements only. Not all clones are present; in checked studies, unresolved V genes account for under half, and no reason is known for the remainder. The sample table lists around 2.1 million clones, 85% to 95% of them with a count of one. Around 1.7% of the sample belongs to the ten largest clones. CD8 naive samples were obtained by positive selection for CCR7 among CD45RO-negative cells, yielding a CD45RA+CCR7+ population from which TemRA cells were excluded. The specimen was naive CD8+ T cells from PBMCs. Read against the paper, the sample's cell subset or site label means: CD45RA+CCR7+. The origin of the receptors is a young man in good health. Some clones in this sample may be carry-over from other donors' samples.

V is TRBV27 and J is TRBJ2-7; TRBD2 might be the D (5 bases). Trimming cost V 5 bases and J 2 bases, with 19 bases left between them. From germline, CDR1 is MNHEY and CDR2 SMNVEV (reference sequence). The CDR3 length is 16 residues. CDR3 in DNA: TGTGCCAGCAGTCCGTTGTGGACTGGTGCAACCTACGAGCAGTACTTC. The encoded protein is CASSPLWTGATYEQYF.

The chain carries TRBV4-1 and TRBJ2-7; the D gene is possibly TRBD1 (6 bases). Germline CDR1 reads MGHRA; CDR2 reads YSYEKL. The CDR3 runs 15 residues. Trimming left V 1 base short and J 4 bases short, with 14 bases between. CDR3 loop: CASSQGPDSGYEQYF. CDR3 nucleotides: TGCGCCAGCAGCCAAGGGCCGGACAGTGGATACGAGCAGTACTTC.

This clone was observed a single time. This chain connects TRBV27 to TRBJ2-1; 7 positions agree with TRBD2. This CDR3 has 14 amino acids. Germline V CDR1 and CDR2: MNHEY, SMNVEV (reference sequence). The V gene end was trimmed by 3 bases and the J gene end by 15 bases; junction bases not matched to a gene: 14. CDR3 sequence reads: CASSFLNGGRGLFF. For the CDR3, the DNA is TGTGCCAGCAGTTTCCTCAATGGGGGGAGGGGACTGTTCTTC.

This clone was detected only a few times. The chain recombines TRBV28 with TRBJ1-5; no reliable D call. This CDR3 comprises 13 residues. Trimming removed 2 bases from V and 3 bases from J, with 5 bases in between. The germline CDR1 and CDR2 sequences are MDHEN and SYDVKM. The CDR3 coding sequence is TGTGCCAGCAGTTTAGACCCCAATCAGCCCCAGCATTTT. This gives the protein CASSLDPNQPQHF.

In nucleotides, the CDR3 is TGTGCCAGCAGTGAAAGACAGGGGGGATCCTACGAGCAGTACTTC. Its protein is CASSERQGGSYEQYF. This sequence joins TRBV6-1 and TRBJ2-7; 9 bases match TRBD1. This CDR3 has 15 residues. V was pared by 2 bases and J by 1 base, with 3 bases of the junction left unmatched. CDR1 is MNHNS, CDR2 SASEGT, per germline.

The chain carries TRBV20-1 and TRBJ1-4; D call uncertain. CDR1 DFQATT and CDR2 SNEGSKA come from the germline V gene (reference sequence). This CDR3 comprises 11 residues. Deletions cut 4 bases from V and 8 bases from J, with 8 bases between. The CDR3 loop is CSAIQREKLFF. CDR3 DNA sequence: TGCAGTGCTATACAGAGGGAAAAACTGTTTTTT.

This chain joins TRBV28 and TRBJ2-1, with a weak D call TRBD2 (5 bases). CDR1 MDHEN and CDR2 SYDVKM come from the germline V gene. The CDR3 has 14 residues. Between the trimmed V and J ends, which lost 7 bases and 0 bases, there was a span of 10 bases. CDR3 amino acids: CASTQAASYNEQFF. The DNA for the CDR3 is TGTGCCAGCACTCAAGCGGCCTCCTACAATGAGCAGTTCTTC.

The chain carries TRBV29-1 and TRBJ2-1; 10 nucleotides line up with TRBD2. Germline V gene sequence: CDR1 SQVTM, CDR2 ANQGSEA. CDR3 size: 12 residues. J gave up 7 bases and V 7 bases, and 4 bases lay outside the gene matches. Written as DNA, the CDR3 is TGCAGCGGGGGACTAGCGAGGAATGAGCAGTTCTTC. Translation gives CSGGLARNEQFF.

The rearrangement links TRBV19 to TRBJ1-5; D uncertain. There are 14 residues in the CDR3. Germline V gene data show CDR1 as LNHDA and CDR2 as SQIVND (reference sequence). Trimming took off 2 bases at V and 6 bases at J, with 11 bases between the two ends. The CDR3 DNA is TGTGCCAGTAGTATACCGGGGAGCGCTCAGCCCCAGCATTTT. Its translation is CASSIPGSAQPQHF.

This clone was picked up one time. The chain recombines TRBV27 with TRBJ2-6; no definite D call. This CDR3 has 17 amino acids. Germline V gives CDR1 MNHEY, CDR2 SMNVEV (reference sequence). The V gene lost 5 bases and the J gene lost 0 bases, with 14 bases spanning the gap. As DNA, the CDR3 is TGTGCCAGCAGTACCCGGACGGTTGTCTCTGGGGCCAACGTCCTGACTTTC. It specifies CASSTRTVVSGANVLTF.

The chain uses TRBV28 and TRBJ2-1, with TRBD1 identical over 7 bases. This CDR3 comprises 14 residues. Germline V lookup: CDR1 MDHEN, CDR2 SYDVKM. The V and J ends lost 5 bases and 3 bases, in that order; junction bases with no gene match: 4. The CDR3 region has the DNA TGTGCCAGCAGTCCGGGACAGTTCTACAATGAGCAGTTCTTC. Its translation is CASSPGQFYNEQFF. Drawing the rest from reference TRBV28 and TRBJ2-1, the complete variable domain is DVKVTQSSRYLVKRTGEKVFLECVQDMDHENMFWYRQDPGLGLRLIYFSYDVKMKEKGDIPEGYSVSREKKERFSLILESASTNQTSMYLCASSPGQFYNEQFFGPGTRLTVL.

The chain is built from TRBV9 and TRBJ2-3, with D possibly matching TRBD2 (6 bases). V was shortened by 6 bases and J by 2 bases, with 16 bases between the two germline ends. Germline V gene lookup returns CDR1 SGDLS and CDR2 YYNGEE. The CDR3 contains 15 residues. CDR3 in DNA: TGTGCCAGCAACCCGGCGGGAACGCTCACAGATACGCAGTATTTT. Encoded protein: CASNPAGTLTDTQYF.

The rearrangement joins TRBV27 to TRBJ1-2, with D maybe TRBD1 (5 bases). Trimming took 3 bases from V and 0 from J, leaving 14 bases between them. Germline loops: CDR1 MNHEY, CDR2 SMNVEV (reference sequence). This CDR3 has 16 residues. The CDR3 region has the DNA TGTGCCAGCAGTTTGGATTCGGACATAACTAACTATGGCTACACCTTC. It is translated as CASSLDSDITNYGYTF.

A word on this clone: The sample holds other DNA sequences that translate to the same CDR3. This chain connects TRBV27 to TRBJ2-7; D is possibly TRBD2 (5 bases). This CDR3 has 13 amino acids. V gave up 8 bases and J gave up 4 bases, with 15 bases separating them. Germline CDR1 reads MNHEY; CDR2 reads SMNVEV (reference sequence). CDR3 protein: CASSLGLLYEQYF. The CDR3 coding sequence is TGTGCCAGCTCCCTCGGACTTCTGTACGAGCAGTACTTC.

The chain uses TRBV2 and TRBJ1-1, with 8 positions matching TRBD1. CDR3 length: 16 residues. Germline trimming cut 0 bases from V and 3 bases from J; bases unmatched to any gene: 6. Germline V lookup: CDR1 SNHLY, CDR2 FYNNEI. The CDR3 bases are TGTGCCAGCAGTGAAGCGAGGACAGGGACCCACACTGAAGCTTTCTTT. It yields the protein CASSEARTGTHTEAFF.

The rearrangement joins TRBV19 to TRBJ2-1, with D possibly being TRBD1 or TRBD2 (7 bases each). The V end was cut by 7 bases, the J end by 3 bases, with 19 bases between. This CDR3 region has 16 residues. CDR1 LNHDA and CDR2 SQIVND come from the germline V gene (reference sequence). As DNA, the CDR3 is TGTGCCAGTACCCGAGGGGGGGCAGGGGGCTACAATGAGCAGTTCTTC. This translates into CASTRGGAGGYNEQFF.

The chain employs TRBV4-3 and TRBJ2-2; D might be TRBD2 (5 bases). This CDR3 has 15 amino acids. V lost 3 bases and J lost 6, with 14 bases in between. Germline values: CDR1 LGHNA, CDR2 YSLEER. The DNA for the CDR3 is TGCGCCAGCAGCCAGGACCCGGGAACACCCGGGGAGCTGTTTTTT. This gives the protein CASSQDPGTPGELFF.

The V and J genes are TRBV28 and TRBJ2-7, with a possible D match to TRBD2 (6 bases). The CDR3 has 15 amino acids. Germline CDR1 and CDR2: MDHEN and SYDVKM. Between the trimmed V and J ends, which lost 2 bases and 1 base, there was a span of 12 bases. CDR3 amino acids: CASSLTGRRSYEQYF. The CDR3, as DNA: TGTGCCAGCAGTTTAACGGGGAGGAGGTCCTACGAGCAGTACTTC. The whole variable domain, filled in from reference TRBV28 and TRBJ2-7, reads DVKVTQSSRYLVKRTGEKVFLECVQDMDHENMFWYRQDPGLGLRLIYFSYDVKMKEKGDIPEGYSVSREKKERFSLILESASTNQTSMYLCASSLTGRRSYEQYFGPGTRLTVT.

Remarks on this clone: The same CDR3 also results from other DNA sequences found in this sample. The chain has TRBV27 and TRBJ1-5; D may be TRBD1 (5 bases). Trimming cost V 5 bases and J 0 bases, with 14 bases left between them. Germline V lookup: CDR1 MNHEY, CDR2 SMNVEV (reference sequence). CDR3 length: 16 residues. In nucleotides, the CDR3 is TGTGCCAGCAGTCCGAGTGGGGGAGATAGCAATCAGCCCCAGCATTTT. Its translation is CASSPSGGDSNQPQHF.

CDR3 in DNA: TGTGCCAGCAGCGTAGGACAGGGGGCGGGATACACCGGGGAGCTGTTTTTT. It is translated as CASSVGQGAGYTGELFF. J is TRBJ2-2 and V is TRBV9; TRBD1 matches 10 bases. This CDR3 is built from 17 residues. The trim removed 0 bases at V and 3 bases at J, leaving 5 bases unmatched. Germline V CDR1 and CDR2: SGDLS, YYNGEE. The full variable domain, its missing parts supplied by reference TRBV9 and TRBJ2-2, is DSGVTQTPKHLITATGQRVTLRCSPRSGDLSVYWYQQSLDQGLQFLIQYYNGEERAKGNILERFSAQQFPDLHSELNLSSLELGDSALYFCASSVGQGAGYTGELFFGEGSRLTVL.